The rows below give T cell receptor beta chains drawn from one sample of a study of blood T cell repertoires in COVID-19. Measured with immunoSEQ multiplex PCR; TCRdb has only the in-frame clones, and not every one. Of approximately 29,000 clones listed, approximately 83% are singletons. Source material: peripheral blood. These receptors were taken from a woman aged 55 to 70 with active COVID-19. CDR3s include the opening cysteine and the closing phenylalanine or tryptophan. The D gene is left open where the match is weak. Clone size is given for some rows only: seen once, a few or many times, or a class if the clone is expanded.

v_gene: TRBV30; abundance: once; len: 15; j_gene: TRBJ1-4; d_gene: -; CDR3aa: CAWSAIRGANEKLFF; CDR3nt: TGTGCCTGGAGTGCCATCCGGGGGGCAAATGAAAAACTGTTTTTT
v_gene: TRBV2; abundance: medium-sized; len: 13; j_gene: TRBJ1-2; d_gene: -; CDR3aa: CASSAELNYGYTF; CDR3nt: TGTGCCAGCAGTGCCGAGCTCAACTATGGCTACACCTTC
v_gene: TRBV19; abundance: -; len: 16; j_gene: TRBJ1-2; d_gene: -; CDR3aa: CASSIVGELSTYGYTF; CDR3nt: TGTGCCAGTAGTATAGTAGGAGAGTTAAGTACCTATGGCTACACCTTC
v_gene: TRBV3-1/TRBV3-2; abundance: -; len: 15; j_gene: TRBJ1-1; d_gene: -; CDR3aa: CASSQDPGGRAEAFF; CDR3nt: TGTGCCAGCAGCCAAGATCCGGGGGGCCGGGCTGAAGCTTTCTTT
v_gene: TRBV6-5; abundance: -; len: 13; j_gene: TRBJ1-2; d_gene: TRBD1; CDR3aa: CASSAGTVYGYTF; CDR3nt: TGTGCCAGCAGCGCCGGGACAGTGTATGGCTACACCTTC
v_gene: TRBV6-5; abundance: -; len: 14; j_gene: TRBJ2-2; d_gene: TRBD1; CDR3aa: CASGQGRNTGELFF; CDR3nt: TGTGCCAGCGGACAGGGACGAAACACCGGGGAGCTGTTTTTT
v_gene: TRBV2; abundance: -; len: 13; j_gene: TRBJ2-7; d_gene: TRBD1; CDR3aa: CASNRGDSAQQYF; CDR3nt: TGTGCCAGCAACAGGGGGGACAGCGCTCAGCAGTACTTC
v_gene: TRBV3-1/TRBV3-2; abundance: -; len: 13; j_gene: TRBJ2-3; d_gene: -; CDR3aa: CASSPGSTDTQYF; CDR3nt: TGTGCCAGCAGTCCAGGTAGCACAGATACGCAGTATTTT
v_gene: TRBV5-1; abundance: once; len: 13; j_gene: TRBJ2-5; d_gene: -; CDR3aa: CASSRGQGETQYF; CDR3nt: TGCGCCAGCAGCCGCGGACAAGGAGAGACCCAGTACTTC
v_gene: TRBV5-1; abundance: -; len: 18; j_gene: TRBJ2-1; d_gene: TRBD2; CDR3aa: CASSLGTSGLSSYNEQFF; CDR3nt: TGCGCCAGCAGCCTCGGGACTAGCGGCTTAAGCTCCTACAATGAGCAGTTCTTC
v_gene: TRBV2; abundance: -; len: 14; j_gene: TRBJ2-1; d_gene: TRBD1; CDR3aa: CASSAGTGRNEQFF; CDR3nt: TGTGCCAGCAGTGCCGGGACAGGGAGGAATGAGCAGTTCTTC
v_gene: TRBV7-8; abundance: -; len: 15; j_gene: TRBJ1-5; d_gene: -; CDR3aa: CASSVQAYSNQPQHF; CDR3nt: TGTGCCAGCAGCGTACAGGCTTATAGCAATCAGCCCCAGCATTTT
v_gene: TRBV2; abundance: -; len: 12; j_gene: TRBJ1-2; d_gene: -; CDR3aa: CASAVAPGGYTF; CDR3nt: TGTGCCAGCGCGGTGGCCCCTGGGGGCTACACCTTC
v_gene: TRBV10-2; abundance: medium-sized; len: 14; j_gene: TRBJ2-7; d_gene: -; CDR3aa: CASRTTASSYEQYF; CDR3nt: TGCGCCAGCAGAACGACTGCCAGTTCCTACGAGCAGTACTTC
v_gene: TRBV3-1/TRBV3-2; abundance: -; len: 17; j_gene: TRBJ2-6; d_gene: TRBD1; CDR3aa: CASSQGYRGSGANVLTF; CDR3nt: TGTGCCAGCAGCCAAGGTTACAGGGGGTCGGGGGCCAACGTCCTGACTTTC
v_gene: TRBV10-3; abundance: -; len: 10; j_gene: TRBJ1-2; d_gene: -; CDR3aa: CAIGQYGYTF; CDR3nt: TGTGCCATCGGACAGTATGGCTACACCTTC